A single T cell receptor (beta chain) is shown here with its context. The antigen is undetermined. Once RNA had been extracted, it was reverse transcribed into cDNA to act as the sequencing template. The protocol was immunoSEQ multiplex PCR, while the TCRdb copy is restricted to in-frame clones and leaves out a portion. The repertoire holds approximately 140,000 clones, with about 86% as singletons. Treatment denoted: oral pan-JAK inhibitor, 5-10 mg twice daily. Sorted populations comprised CD4+ and CD8+ T cells obtained from PBMCs. These data originate in a study of CD8+ T cells in alopecia areata. Study information: Scoring treated patients' severity relied on the percentage of scalp area affected.

This CDR3 has 13 amino acids. V lost 4 bases to trimming and J lost 3 bases, with 10 bases between them. Germline V gives CDR1 GTSNPN, CDR2 SVGIG (reference sequence). General observations from the study: Patients shared TCRs less clearly than mice did, possibly owing to HLA. Scalp clonality and expanded CD8+ clones among the top 100 fell significantly with tofacitinib.

This chain links TRBV30 with TRBJ2-1; D call uncertain. This TCR was recovered from a human donor with alopecia areata. Sample: CD8+ T cells sorted from blood, taken at week 4, from a patient treated with tofacitinib. The CDR3 spells CAWIRSNYNEQFF. The CDR3 region has the DNA TGTGCCTGGATCAGGTCAAACTACAATGAGCAGTTCTTC.